These 2 T cell receptor beta chains came from one sample sequenced in a study of T cells in localized non-small cell lung cancer. The table came from immunoSEQ multiplex PCR; TCRdb's copy has only in-frame clones and leaves some out. The sample has 30,000 or so clones; roughly 87% are singletons. The specimen was peripheral blood, collected before any cancer treatment. These TCRs come from a male donor aged 60 or older with stage I lung adenocarcinoma.

The chain recombines TRBV5-1 with TRBJ1-2, with D possibly being TRBD1 (5 bases). The length of the CDR3 is 14 residues. The germline V gene encodes CDR1 SGHRS and CDR2 YFSETQ. V lost 1 base and J 2 bases, leaving 9 bases between the germline ends. Here the CDR3 DNA reads TGCGCCAGCAGCTTGTGGGGCGGAAACTATGGCTACACCTTC. Protein product: CASSLWGGNYGYTF.

The chain employs TRBV7-2 and TRBJ1-5, with a possible D match to TRBD1 (6 bases). Trimming left V 6 bases short and J 0 bases short, with 12 bases between. The CDR3 has 15 amino acids. Germline CDR1 reads SGHTA; CDR2 reads FQGNSA. The CDR3 nucleotides are TGTGCCAGCAGAAGTGGACAGATTAGCAATCAGCCCCAGCATTTT. This gives the protein CASRSGQISNQPQHF. The full variable domain, its missing parts supplied by reference TRBV7-2 and TRBJ1-5, is GAGVSQSPSNKVTEKGKDVELRCDPISGHTALYWYRQSLGQGLEFLIYFQGNSAPDKSGLPSDRFSAERTGGSVSTLTIQRTQQEDSAVYLCASRSGQISNQPQHFGDGTRLSIL.